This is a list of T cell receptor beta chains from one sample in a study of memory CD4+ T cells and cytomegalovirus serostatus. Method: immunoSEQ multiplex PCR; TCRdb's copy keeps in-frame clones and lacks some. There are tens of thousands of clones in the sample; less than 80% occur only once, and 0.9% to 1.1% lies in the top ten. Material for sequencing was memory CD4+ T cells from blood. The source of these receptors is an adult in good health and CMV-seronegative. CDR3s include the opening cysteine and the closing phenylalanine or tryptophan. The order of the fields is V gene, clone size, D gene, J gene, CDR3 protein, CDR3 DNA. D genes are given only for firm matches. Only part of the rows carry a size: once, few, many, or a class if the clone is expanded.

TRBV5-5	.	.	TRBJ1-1	CASSWGGPNTEAFF	TGTGCCAGCAGCTGGGGCGGTCCGAACACTGAAGCTTTCTTT
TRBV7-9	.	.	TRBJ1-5	CASSRVNQPQHF	TGTGCCAGCAGCAGGGTTAATCAGCCCCAGCATTTT
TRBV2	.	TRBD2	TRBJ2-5	CASRWTSSYQETQYF	TGTGCCAGCAGGTGGACTAGTTCTTACCAAGAGACCCAGTACTTC
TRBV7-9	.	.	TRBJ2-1	CASSLKGADLKFF	TGTGCCAGCAGCTTAAAGGGCGCCGACTTAAAGTTCTTC
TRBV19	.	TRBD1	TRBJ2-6	CASSSDRAGANVLTF	TGTGCCAGTAGTAGCGACAGGGCTGGGGCCAACGTCCTGACTTTC
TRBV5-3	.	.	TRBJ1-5	CARSLGPLQGNQPQHF	TGTGCCAGAAGCTTGGGCCCCTTACAGGGCAATCAGCCCCAGCATTTT
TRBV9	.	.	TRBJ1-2	CASRPIRDGYGYTF	TGTGCCAGCAGACCTATCAGGGACGGGTATGGCTACACCTTC
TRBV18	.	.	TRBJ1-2	CASSGNRNYGYTF	TGTGCCAGCTCGGGGAACAGAAACTATGGCTACACCTTC
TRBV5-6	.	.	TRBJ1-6	CASSFVDTVSPLHF	TGTGCCAGCAGCTTTGTGGACACCGTTTCACCCCTCCACTTT
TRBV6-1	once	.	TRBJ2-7	CASRIDRYEQYF	TGTGCCAGCAGAATCGACAGGTACGAGCAGTACTTC
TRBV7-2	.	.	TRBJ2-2	CASSLAGQGPLRTGELFF	TGTGCCAGCAGCTTAGCCGGCCAGGGTCCCCTTCGCACCGGGGAGCTGTTTTTT
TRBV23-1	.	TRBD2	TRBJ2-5	CASSQSRLAEETQYF	TGCGCCAGCAGTCAATCGAGGCTAGCGGAAGAGACCCAGTACTTC
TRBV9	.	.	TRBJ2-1	CASSAEDWAGEQFF	TGTGCCAGCAGCGCAGAGGACTGGGCGGGTGAGCAGTTCTTC
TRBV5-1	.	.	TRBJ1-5	CASSFQGDSNQPQHF	TGCGCCAGCAGCTTTCAAGGGGATAGCAATCAGCCCCAGCATTTT
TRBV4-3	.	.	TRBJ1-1	CASSQGWGLNTEAFF	TGCGCCAGCAGCCAAGGATGGGGTTTGAACACTGAAGCTTTCTTT
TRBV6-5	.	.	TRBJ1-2	CASVGRYGYTF	TGTGCCAGCGTGGGACGGTATGGCTACACCTTC
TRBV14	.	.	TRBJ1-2	CASSQLTGLYGYTF	TGTGCCAGCAGCCAACTTACAGGTCTTTATGGCTACACCTTC
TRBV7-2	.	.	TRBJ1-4	CASSLGRIANEKLFF	TGTGCCAGCAGCTTAGGTCGGATTGCTAATGAAAAACTGTTTTTT
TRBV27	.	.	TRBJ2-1	CASTTTIGDYNEQFF	TGTGCCAGCACCACCACGATCGGGGACTACAATGAGCAGTTCTTC
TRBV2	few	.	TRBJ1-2	CASRAEMRYGYTF	TGTGCCAGCAGGGCAGAGATGCGCTATGGCTACACCTTC
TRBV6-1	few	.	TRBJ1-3	CASSENIVSFSGNTIYF	TGTGCCAGCAGTGAAAACATAGTGTCCTTCTCTGGAAACACCATATATTTT
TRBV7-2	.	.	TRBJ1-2	CASSAGYYGYTF	TGTGCCAGCAGCGCAGGTTATTATGGCTACACCTTC
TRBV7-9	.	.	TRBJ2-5	CASSLAVGGLGAKETQYF	TGTGCCAGCAGCTTAGCCGTGGGGGGGCTAGGGGCAAAAGAGACCCAGTACTTC
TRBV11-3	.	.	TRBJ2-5	CASSRGGPQETQYF	TGTGCCAGCAGCCGCGGAGGCCCCCAAGAGACCCAGTACTTC
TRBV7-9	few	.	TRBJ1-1	CASSLIRGTAEAFF	TGTGCCAGCAGCTTAATAAGGGGGACCGCTGAAGCTTTCTTT
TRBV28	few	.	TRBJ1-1	CASRGLAYTEAFF	TGTGCCAGCAGGGGGCTGGCATACACTGAAGCTTTCTTT
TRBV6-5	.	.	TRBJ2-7	CASSRGYGTDYEQYF	TGTGCCAGCAGTCGGGGTTATGGAACCGACTACGAGCAGTACTTC
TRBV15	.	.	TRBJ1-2	CATSGARTGGYTF	TGTGCCACCAGTGGGGCCAGAACGGGCGGCTACACCTTC
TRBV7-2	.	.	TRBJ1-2	CASSGREGYLAGYGYTF	TGTGCCAGCAGCGGGAGGGAGGGGTATCTGGCGGGCTATGGCTACACCTTC
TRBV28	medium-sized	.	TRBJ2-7	CASCLSSYEQYF	TGTGCCAGCTGCCTCAGCTCCTACGAGCAGTACTTC
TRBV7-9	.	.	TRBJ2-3	CASSLARTPGSDTQYF	TGTGCCAGCAGCTTAGCGCGGACCCCCGGGTCGGATACGCAGTATTTT
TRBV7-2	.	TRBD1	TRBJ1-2	CASSQGGQGGFYGYTF	TGTGCCAGCAGCCAGGGGGGACAGGGGGGTTTCTATGGCTACACCTTC
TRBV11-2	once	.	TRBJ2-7	CASSLGPTSYEQYF	TGTGCCAGCAGCTTAGGGCCGACCTCCTACGAGCAGTACTTC
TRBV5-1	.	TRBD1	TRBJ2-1	CASSTGQGTSYNEQFF	TGCGCCAGCAGCACGGGACAGGGGACCTCCTACAATGAGCAGTTCTTC
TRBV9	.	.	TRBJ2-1	CASSVDEGAMNEQFF	TGTGCCAGCAGCGTAGATGAAGGGGCGATGAATGAGCAGTTCTTC
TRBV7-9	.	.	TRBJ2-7	CASSPLRGKDPQGSYEQYF	TGTGCCAGCAGCCCCCTACGGGGGAAGGACCCTCAGGGCTCCTACGAGCAGTACTTC
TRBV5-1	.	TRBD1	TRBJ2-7	CASSLTGQGGTYEQYF	TGCGCCAGCAGCTTGACCGGACAGGGTGGGACCTACGAGCAGTACTTC
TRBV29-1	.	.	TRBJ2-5	CSVDPGSTEETQYF	TGCAGCGTTGATCCAGGGTCGACGGAAGAGACCCAGTACTTC
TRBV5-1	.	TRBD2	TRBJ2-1	CASSLRAGGDNEQFF	TGCGCCAGCAGCTTGAGGGCGGGAGGGGACAATGAGCAGTTCTTC
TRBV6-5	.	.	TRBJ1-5	CASSYGGSNQPQHF	TGTGCCAGCAGTTACGGAGGGAGCAATCAGCCCCAGCATTTT
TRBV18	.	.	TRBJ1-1	CASSPLGAGTEAFF	TGTGCCAGCTCACCCCTCGGGGCCGGCACTGAAGCTTTCTTT
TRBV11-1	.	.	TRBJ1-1	CASRAGVFSEAFF	TGTGCCAGCCGAGCAGGGGTATTCTCTGAAGCTTTCTTT
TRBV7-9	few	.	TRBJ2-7	CASSLDSPGQYF	TGTGCCAGCAGCTTAGACAGCCCTGGGCAGTACTTC
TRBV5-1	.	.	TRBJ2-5	CASSLRGAEETQYF	TGCGCCAGCAGCTTGCGGGGGGCCGAAGAGACCCAGTACTTC
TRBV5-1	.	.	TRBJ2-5	CASSFQETQYF	TGCGCCAGCAGCTTCCAAGAGACCCAGTACTTC
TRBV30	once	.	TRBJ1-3	CAWEQKSGNTIYF	TGTGCCTGGGAACAGAAGTCCGGAAACACCATATATTTT
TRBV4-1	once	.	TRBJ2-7	CASSHPRDGSKTYEQYF	TGCGCCAGCAGCCACCCTCGGGACGGAAGCAAAACCTACGAGCAGTACTTC
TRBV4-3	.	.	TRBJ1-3	CASSQTLQGSTGNTIYF	TGCGCCAGCAGCCAAACCCTACAGGGTTCCACTGGAAACACCATATATTTT
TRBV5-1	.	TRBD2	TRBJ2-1	CASSLASGGLLNEQFF	TGCGCCAGCAGCTTGGCTTCGGGAGGCTTACTCAATGAGCAGTTCTTC
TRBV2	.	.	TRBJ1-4	CASRNNREKGEKLFF	TGTGCCAGCAGGAATAACAGGGAGAAGGGTGAAAAACTGTTTTTT
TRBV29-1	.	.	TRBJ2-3	CSVTRSRGTDTQYF	TGCAGCGTCACCCGGAGTAGGGGCACAGATACGCAGTATTTT
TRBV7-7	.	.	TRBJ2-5	CASSEVQGLETQYF	TGTGCCAGCAGCGAAGTCCAGGGCTTAGAGACCCAGTACTTC
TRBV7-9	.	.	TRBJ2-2	CASSLTAGGGTGELFF	TGTGCCAGCAGCTTAACGGCAGGGGGAGGCACCGGGGAGCTGTTTTTT
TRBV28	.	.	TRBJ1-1	CASSNPGAATEAFF	TGTGCCAGCAGTAACCCCGGGGCCGCCACTGAAGCTTTCTTT
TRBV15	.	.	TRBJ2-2	CATSRDISRDTGELFF	TGTGCCACCAGCAGAGATATATCCAGAGACACCGGGGAGCTGTTTTTT
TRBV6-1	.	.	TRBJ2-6	CASSELVPVSGANVLTF	TGTGCCAGCAGTGAACTAGTTCCAGTCTCTGGGGCCAACGTCCTGACTTTC
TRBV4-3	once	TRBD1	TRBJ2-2	CASSQDPQGASAGELFF	TGCGCCAGCAGCCAAGACCCCCAGGGGGCATCGGCCGGGGAGCTGTTTTTT